Sequencing of this TCR beta chain was carried out in a study of blood T cell repertoires in COVID-19. In the original analysis: Counts of nucleated cells, estimated from reference gene primer amplification, were obtained. Assay: immunoSEQ multiplex PCR; the TCRdb copy retains only in-frame clones and omits some. The D gene and trimming were derived from the DNA, and the V and J assignments and clone size from that table. There are 300,000 to 400,000 clones in the sample; around 82% occur only once, and about 3% lies in the top ten. This CDR3 is 14 amino acids long. Per germline, CDR1 LGHNA and CDR2 YNFKEQ. V was cut by 7 bases and J by 8 bases, with 20 bases left in between.

Sequenced: peripheral blood. The clonotype originates from a man between 25 and 39 years old with active or convalescent COVID-19. The chain combines TRBV4-2 with TRBJ1-2; the D is unclear. The DNA of the CDR3 is TGTGCCAGCACCCCACGGGGAAGGGATCTGGGCTACACCTTC. Translated: CASTPRGRDLGYTF.